What follows is one TCR beta chain and its context. Antigen: not known. The data derive from a study of T cell responses to AZD1222 COVID-19 vaccine. Method: immunoSEQ multiplex PCR; TCRdb's copy keeps in-frame clones and lacks some. The sample shows under 150,000 clones, roughly nine tenths of them seen only once. Looked up from germline, CDR1 is SGDLS and CDR2 is YYNGEE. This CDR3 comprises 15 residues. Trimming at V came to 4 bases and at J to 6 bases, leaving 8 bases not matched to a gene. Study findings and constraints: Reports say nearly half of spike-specific TCRs go after unmutated variant regions. Repertoire collection took place solely once the T cell response had peaked. White British ancestry dominated among donors, who included more females, and clonal diversity was possibly underestimated. Two AZD1222 doses significantly raised spike-specific TCR breadth and depth over controls.

The clonotype originates from an adult who received the AZD1222 COVID-19 vaccine. The source was peripheral blood, collected 28 days after the second AZD1222 dose. The chain joins TRBV9 to TRBJ2-1, with TRBD2 identical over 9 bases. Here the CDR3 DNA reads TGTGCCAGCAGCCCGGACCCGACTAGCGGCAATGAGCAGTTCTTC. It is translated as CASSPDPTSGNEQFF.